This is a list of T cell receptor beta chains from one sample in a study of T cell responses to AZD1222 COVID-19 vaccine. Clones were read by immunoSEQ multiplex PCR, and TCRdb kept only the in-frame ones, dropping some. The sample carries fewer than 150,000 clones, about 90% recorded once. The sample was peripheral blood, taken on day 0 of AZD1222 vaccination. These receptors originate from an adult in good health. CDR3s include the opening cysteine and the closing phenylalanine or tryptophan. The D gene is left open where the match is weak. Clone size is given for some rows only: seen once, a few or many times, or a class if the clone is expanded.

cdr3_aa cdr3_nt d_call j_call clone_size v_call
CASSLFKQGRRIGNQPQHF TGTGCCAGCAGTTTATTCAAACAGGGACGGAGAATCGGCAATCAGCCCCAGCATTTT . TRBJ1-5 . TRBV28
CASSPTTTNEKLFF TGTGCCAGCTCACCGACCACAACTAATGAAAAACTGTTTTTT . TRBJ1-4 . TRBV18
CASSYGGFGYTF TGTGCCAGCAGTTACGGCGGGTTTGGCTACACCTTC . TRBJ1-2 . TRBV6-2/TRBV6-3
CASSQDTAGDSEQFF TGCGCCAGCAGCCAAGATACGGCGGGAGACAGTGAGCAGTTCTTC TRBD2 TRBJ2-1 . TRBV4-3
CASRDGSHIPF TGTGCCAGCAGGGACGGTTCTCATATCCCCTTC . TRBJ1-2 . TRBV6-6
CASSRGYGNTIYF TGTGCCAGCAGCAGGGGTTATGGAAACACCATATATTTT . TRBJ1-3 . TRBV6-6
CASSPGTVHGVYSNQPQHF TGCGCCAGCAGCCCAGGGACAGTCCATGGCGTTTATAGCAATCAGCCCCAGCATTTT TRBD1 TRBJ1-5 . TRBV4-1
CASSPRDTEKLFF TGTGCCAGCAGCCCCCGGGACACTGAAAAACTGTTTTTT . TRBJ1-4 . TRBV7-6
CAWKTVRSYEQYF TGTGCCTGGAAGACCGTTCGCTCCTACGAGCAGTACTTC . TRBJ2-7 . TRBV30
CASSSGQGRNTEAFF TGTGCCAGCAGTTCCGGACAGGGCCGGAACACTGAAGCTTTCTTT TRBD1 TRBJ1-1 . TRBV6-5
CASSQGTGNRLFF TGTGCCAGCAGCCAAGGGACGGGGAACCGACTGTTTTTT . TRBJ1-4 . TRBV3-1/TRBV3-2
CASSFAVQGREQYF TGTGCCAGCAGCTTCGCAGTACAGGGACGCGAGCAGTACTTC . TRBJ2-7 . TRBV7-2
CASSQGMNTEAFF TGTGCCAGTAGTCAGGGGATGAACACTGAAGCTTTCTTT . TRBJ1-1 . TRBV19
CASSYSGLLEGFF TGTGCCAGCAGTTACTCGGGGCTACTGGAGGGTTTCTTT . TRBJ1-1 few TRBV6-2/TRBV6-3
CASSLNGDTQYF TGTGCCAGCAGCCTAAATGGCGATACGCAGTATTTT . TRBJ2-3 . TRBV27
CASSQDRLAGGPWSTDTQYF TGCGCCAGCAGCCAAGATAGGCTAGCGGGGGGCCCATGGAGCACAGATACGCAGTATTTT TRBD2 TRBJ2-3 . TRBV4-3
CASSQVGNSPLHF TGCGCCAGCAGCCAAGTGGGGAATTCACCCCTCCACTTT . TRBJ1-6 . TRBV4-1
CARSPLCTGNFNYGYTF TGTGCCAGAAGCCCCTTGTGTACAGGGAACTTTAACTATGGCTACACCTTC . TRBJ1-2 . TRBV5-3
CASSYSEVNSYEQYF TGTGCCAGCAGTTACTCAGAGGTTAACTCCTACGAGCAGTACTTC . TRBJ2-7 . TRBV6-5
CASSSLRGVEERAFF TGTGCCAGCAGTTCTCTAAGGGGGGTTGAGGAACGGGCTTTCTTT . TRBJ1-1 . TRBV6-5
CASSLTGDQPQHF TGTGCCAGCAGCCTGACAGGGGATCAGCCCCAGCATTTT TRBD1 TRBJ1-5 . TRBV7-9
CASSYSGTGAVRYTF TGCGCCAGCAGTTACTCCGGGACAGGGGCCGTCCGCTACACCTTC TRBD1 TRBJ1-2 . TRBV5-1
CASREAGGNQPQHF TGCGCCAGCAGGGAGGCGGGGGGCAATCAGCCCCAGCATTTT . TRBJ1-5 . TRBV10-2
CASRPSGVSYNEQFF TGCGCCAGCCGTCCTAGCGGGGTCTCCTACAATGAGCAGTTCTTC TRBD2 TRBJ2-1 . TRBV5-1
CASSPANRVQETQYF TGCGCCAGCAGCCCTGCTAACAGGGTCCAAGAGACCCAGTACTTC . TRBJ2-5 . TRBV5-1
CASSRQGGGNQPQHF TGTGCCAGCAGCCGACAGGGGGGTGGCAATCAGCCCCAGCATTTT TRBD1 TRBJ1-5 . TRBV28
CASSQGLAANYNEQFF TGCGCCAGCAGCCAAGGACTAGCGGCTAACTACAATGAGCAGTTCTTC TRBD2 TRBJ2-1 . TRBV4-3
CASSLAQGSRGYGYTF TGCGCCAGCAGCTTGGCCCAGGGGAGTCGGGGCTATGGCTACACCTTC . TRBJ1-2 . TRBV5-1
CASSQGGVVTSPLHF TGCGCCAGCAGTCAAGGGGGGGTAGTTACCTCACCCCTCCACTTT . TRBJ1-6 . TRBV23-1
CASSSGGGNQPQHF TGCGCCAGCAGCTCGGGGGGCGGCAATCAGCCCCAGCATTTT . TRBJ1-5 . TRBV5-1
CASSSKAGVGNTEAFF TGTGCCAGTAGTAGCAAAGCGGGGGTTGGGAACACTGAAGCTTTCTTT . TRBJ1-1 medium-sized TRBV19
CASSFVPFDTQYF TGTGCCAGCAGTTTCGTCCCCTTCGATACGCAGTATTTT . TRBJ2-3 . TRBV27
CASRGAFNSNQPQHF TGTGCCAGCCGCGGGGCGTTTAATAGCAATCAGCCCCAGCATTTT . TRBJ1-5 . TRBV27
CASSFRTGTVNTEAFF TGCGCCAGCAGCTTCCGTACCGGGACAGTGAACACTGAAGCTTTCTTT TRBD1 TRBJ1-1 . TRBV5-1
CASALGPQTQYF TGTGCTAGTGCTCTGGGGCCCCAAACCCAGTACTTC . TRBJ2-5 . TRBV12-5
CASSFGLAGPSGANVLTF TGTGCCAGCAGCTTCGGACTAGCGGGTCCCTCTGGGGCCAACGTCCTGACTTTC TRBD2 TRBJ2-6 . TRBV7-9
CASSPEGTGELFF TGTGCCAGCTCACCAGAGGGCACCGGGGAGCTGTTTTTT . TRBJ2-2 . TRBV18
CASSRDRGAYGYTF TGTGCCAGCAGCCGGGACAGGGGTGCCTATGGCTACACCTTC TRBD1 TRBJ1-2 . TRBV2
CASETPSNYGYTF TGTGCCAGCGAGACTCCTTCTAACTATGGCTACACCTTC . TRBJ1-2 . TRBV28
CASSFGGTEAFF TGCGCCAGCAGCTTTGGTGGCACTGAAGCTTTCTTT . TRBJ1-1 . TRBV5-1
CASRTAGNLFADTQYF TGTGCCAGCCGTACTGCGGGGAATCTCTTTGCAGATACGCAGTATTTT . TRBJ2-3 . TRBV28
CASSSQSGTDTQYF TGTGCCAGCAGCTCCCAGAGCGGCACAGATACGCAGTATTTT . TRBJ2-3 once TRBV7-2
CASSYSSANLNTEAFF TGTGCCAGCAGTTACTCGTCAGCTAACCTGAACACTGAAGCTTTCTTT . TRBJ1-1 . TRBV6-2/TRBV6-3
CASRLGGEGYTF TGTGCCAGCAGGCTGGGGGGCGAAGGCTACACCTTC . TRBJ1-2 . TRBV28
CASSLWRDTSTDTQYF TGTGCCAGCAGCTTATGGCGGGACACTAGCACAGATACGCAGTATTTT . TRBJ2-3 . TRBV7-8
CASSRREIYGYTF TGCGCCAGCAGCCGCAGGGAGATTTATGGCTACACCTTC . TRBJ1-2 . TRBV10-2
CASSYKVEAFF TGTGCCAGCAGTTACAAGGTAGAGGCTTTCTTT . TRBJ1-1 . TRBV6-2/TRBV6-3
CASSVDLDQPQHF TGTGCCAGCAGCGTAGACTTAGATCAGCCCCAGCATTTT . TRBJ1-5 . TRBV9
CASSLGLQTYEQYF TGTGCCAGCAGCTTAGGTCTGCAGACCTACGAGCAGTACTTC . TRBJ2-7 . TRBV7-2
CASSTGQGAPREAFF TGCGCCAGCAGCACGGGACAGGGGGCTCCGCGTGAAGCTTTCTTT TRBD1 TRBJ1-1 . TRBV5-1
CASSPGTSDYNEQFF TGTGCCAGCAGTCCCGGGACTAGCGATTACAATGAGCAGTTCTTC TRBD2 TRBJ2-1 . TRBV6-2/TRBV6-3
CASSQPGTSRYTF TGTGCCAGCAGCCAACCCGGGACTTCGCGGTACACCTTC . TRBJ1-2 . TRBV14
CASRHGTGGDLEQYF TGTGCCAGTAGACATGGGACGGGTGGTGACTTGGAGCAGTACTTC . TRBJ2-7 . TRBV19
CASRGDRVRDTEAFF TGTGCCAGTAGAGGGGACAGGGTGAGGGACACTGAAGCTTTCTTT TRBD1 TRBJ1-1 . TRBV19
CASDPVGGEPNTEAFF TGTGCCAGCGACCCCGTTGGGGGGGAACCGAACACTGAAGCTTTCTTT . TRBJ1-1 . TRBV19
CASSGRLTGGGGNTIYF TGTGCCAGCAGCGGAAGACTCACAGGGGGCGGTGGAAACACCATATATTTT TRBD1 TRBJ1-3 . TRBV9
CASSLAVGRGNTIYF TGTGCCAGCAGCTTGGCGGTTGGACGAGGAAACACCATATATTTT . TRBJ1-3 . TRBV5-6
CASSLGQRADTQYF TGTGCCAGCAGCTTAGGACAACGGGCAGATACGCAGTATTTT . TRBJ2-3 . TRBV7-6
CASSWGEFLATNEKLFF TGTGCCAGCAGCTGGGGGGAATTCCTCGCAACTAATGAAAAACTGTTTTTT . TRBJ1-4 . TRBV5-5
CASSLAPYGYTF TGTGCCAGCAGCTTGGCCCCCTATGGCTACACCTTC . TRBJ1-2 once TRBV5-4